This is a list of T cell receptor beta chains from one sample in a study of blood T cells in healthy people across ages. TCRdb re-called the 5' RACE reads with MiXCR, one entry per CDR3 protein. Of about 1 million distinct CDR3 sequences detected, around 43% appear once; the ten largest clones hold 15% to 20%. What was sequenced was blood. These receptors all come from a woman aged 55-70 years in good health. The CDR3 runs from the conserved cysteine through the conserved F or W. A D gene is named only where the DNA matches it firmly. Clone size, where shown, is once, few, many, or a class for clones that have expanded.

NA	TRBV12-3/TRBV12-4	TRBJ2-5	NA	TGTGCCAGCAGTGAACAGGGAGCCGGGGAGACCCAGTACTTC	CASSEQGAGETQYF
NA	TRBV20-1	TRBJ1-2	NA	TGCAGTGCTAGAGAGGGAAGTCGGAACTATGGCTACACCTTC	CSAREGSRNYGYTF
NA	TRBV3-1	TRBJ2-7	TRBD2	TGTGTCAGCAGCCCCCGACTAGCGGGAACCCTCTACGAGCAGTACTTC	CVSSPRLAGTLYEQYF
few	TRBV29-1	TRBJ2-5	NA	TGCAGCGTTGAAGATCTTGCGGCCTTGCAAGAGACCCAGTACTTC	CSVEDLAALQETQYF
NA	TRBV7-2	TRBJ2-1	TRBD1	TGTGCCAGCAGCTTATTTTCGGGGACAGAGTCGAATGAGCAGTTCTTC	CASSLFSGTESNEQFF
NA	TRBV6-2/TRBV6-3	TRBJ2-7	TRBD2	TGTGCCAGCAGTTACTCGACTAGCGGGAGTTTTTACGAGCAGTACTTC	CASSYSTSGSFYEQYF
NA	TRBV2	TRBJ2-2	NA	TGTGCCAGCAGACCCAAGGGCACCGGGGAGCTGTTTTTT	CASRPKGTGELFF
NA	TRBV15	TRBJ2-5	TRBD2	TGTGCCACCAGCAGAGATCGTGGCGGGAGCGAGACCCAGTACTTC	CATSRDRGGSETQYF
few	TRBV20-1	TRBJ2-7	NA	TGCAGTGCTAGGGGTCGGAGGGCCTACGAGCAGTACTTC	CSARGRRAYEQYF
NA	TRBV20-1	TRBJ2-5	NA	TGCAGTGCTAGAGGGCACGGAGGGGGGGAGACCCAGTACTTC	CSARGHGGGETQYF
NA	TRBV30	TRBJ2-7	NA	TGTGCCTGGAGTGTATGGGGGGAGTCCGAGCAGTACTTC	CAWSVWGESEQYF
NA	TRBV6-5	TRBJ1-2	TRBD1	TGTGCCAGCAGTTCCTACCGGGACAGGGTATTCTATGGCTACACCTTC	CASSSYRDRVFYGYTF
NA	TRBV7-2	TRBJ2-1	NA	TGTGCCAGCAGCCCACCTCCCGCGGGGACAGAGCAGTTCTTC	CASSPPPAGTEQFF
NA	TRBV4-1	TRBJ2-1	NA	TGCGCCAGCAGCCAAGGTCTAGCGAACAATAAGCAGTTCTTC	CASSQGLANNKQFF
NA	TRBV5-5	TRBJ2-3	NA	TGTGCCAGCAGCTTGGCCCTGGGAGGCGGGGCTTTCACAGATACGCAGTATTTT	CASSLALGGGAFTDTQYF
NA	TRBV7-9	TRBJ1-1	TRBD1	TGCGCCAGCAGCTTGGTAGGGGGCGACACTGAAGCTTTCTTT	CASSLVGGDTEAFF
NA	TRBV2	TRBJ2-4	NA	TGTGCCAGCAGCAAAGGACAGGGAGGGTATGGCAACATTCAGTACTTC	CASSKGQGGYGNIQYF
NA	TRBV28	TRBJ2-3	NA	TGTGCCAGCAGTCCGACTCCACCGGGTACGCAGTATTTT	CASSPTPPGTQYF
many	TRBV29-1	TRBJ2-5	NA	TGCAGCGTGCAGCCCTTGACTGCCTCCCCAGAGACCCAGTACTTC	CSVQPLTASPETQYF
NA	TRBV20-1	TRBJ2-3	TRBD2	TGCAGTGCTAGTCATAGCAGCGGGAGTCCCACAGATACGCAGTATTTT	CSASHSSGSPTDTQYF
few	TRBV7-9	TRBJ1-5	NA	TGTGCCAGCAGCCGCGTGGATCAGCCCCAGCATTTT	CASSRVDQPQHF
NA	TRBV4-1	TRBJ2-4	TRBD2	TGCGCCAGCAGGACTGCGGGGGAGATAAAAAACATTCAGTACTTC	CASRTAGEIKNIQYF
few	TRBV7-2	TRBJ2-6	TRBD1	TGTGCCAGCAGCGCTGACAGGGCTGGGGCCAACGTCCTGACTTTC	CASSADRAGANVLTF
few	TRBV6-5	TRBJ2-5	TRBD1	TGTGCCAGCAACGCTCAGACAGGGCGGAGAGAGCAGTACTTC	CASNAQTGRREQYF
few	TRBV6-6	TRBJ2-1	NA	TGTGCCAGCAGTTACCAACTGGCCCCGAATGAGCAGTTCTTC	CASSYQLAPNEQFF
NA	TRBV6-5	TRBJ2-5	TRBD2	TGTGCCAGCAGTTACTTGGGGCGGGGGCAAGAGACCCAGTACTTC	CASSYLGRGQETQYF
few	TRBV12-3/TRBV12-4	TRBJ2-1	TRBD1	TGTGCCAGCAGTTCCCGCCCAGGGGGCCTTTACAATGAGCAGTTCTTC	CASSSRPGGLYNEQFF
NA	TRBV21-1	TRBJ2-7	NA	TGTGCCAGCAGCAATTCCGGACTAGAAGGTCTGCGGGGCGAGCAGTACTTC	CASSNSGLEGLRGEQYF
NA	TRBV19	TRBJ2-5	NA	TGTGCCAGTAGTATACCAGGGGCCGAGACCCAGTACTTC	CASSIPGAETQYF
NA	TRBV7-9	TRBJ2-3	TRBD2	TGTGCCAGCAGCCCTCCCTGGGGGGGAGGGCCCCCCACAGATACGCAGTATTTT	CASSPPWGGGPPTDTQYF
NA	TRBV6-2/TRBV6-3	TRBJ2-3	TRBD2	TGTGCCAGCAGTTACACAGGGCAACGGGGGACTAGCGGGAGAGGGTTTATTAGCACAGATACGCAGTATTTT	CASSYTGQRGTSGRGFISTDTQYF
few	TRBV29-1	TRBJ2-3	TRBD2	TGCAGCGTTGTTTCCACTAGCGGGAGTATGGATACGCAGTATTTT	CSVVSTSGSMDTQYF
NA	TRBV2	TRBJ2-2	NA	TGTGCCAGCAGTGAAAGGGGGTACAGGACGTCCGGGGAGCTGTTTTTT	CASSERGYRTSGELFF
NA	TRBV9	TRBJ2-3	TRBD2	TGTGCCAGCAGCGCGCCCCGGACTAGCGGGAGGGTTGGAGATACGCAGTATTTT	CASSAPRTSGRVGDTQYF
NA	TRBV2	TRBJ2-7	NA	TGTGCCAGCAGTGAACAAGCGGGCCCAGCCTACGAGCAGTACTTC	CASSEQAGPAYEQYF
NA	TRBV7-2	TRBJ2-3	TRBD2	TGTGCCAGCAGCCCTAGCGGGAAAGGTACAGATACGCAGTATTTT	CASSPSGKGTDTQYF
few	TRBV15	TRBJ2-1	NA	TGTGCCACCAGCACGAACAGGGTTGGTGAGCAGTTCTTC	CATSTNRVGEQFF
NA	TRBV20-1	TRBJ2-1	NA	TGCAGTGCTAGAGTCCCGAAGGACTCCTACAATGAGCAGTTCTTC	CSARVPKDSYNEQFF
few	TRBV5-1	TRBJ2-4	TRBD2	TGCGCCAGCAGCTCGGGACTAGCGGGAGAGAGGCTGGACATTCAGTACTTC	CASSSGLAGERLDIQYF
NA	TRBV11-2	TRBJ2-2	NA	TGTGCCAGCAGCCACACGGTTCTACCGAACACCGGGGAGCTGTTTTTT	CASSHTVLPNTGELFF
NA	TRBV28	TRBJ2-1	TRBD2	TGTGCCAGCAGTTCGTTAGCGGGAGGGACGGCCTACAATGAGCAGTTCTTC	CASSSLAGGTAYNEQFF
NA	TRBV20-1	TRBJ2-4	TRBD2	TGCAGTGCCTCCCCCGGACTAGCGATGATTAAAAACATTCAGTACTTC	CSASPGLAMIKNIQYF
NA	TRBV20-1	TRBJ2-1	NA	TGCAGTGCTAGGGCCGGGCCACAACAGTTCTTC	CSARAGPQQFF
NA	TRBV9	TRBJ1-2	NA	TGTGCCAGCAGCTCCAGATACTATGGCTACACCTTC	CASSSRYYGYTF
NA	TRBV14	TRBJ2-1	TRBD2	TGTGCCAGCAGCCAGGCAAGAGCGGGAGGGTCCTACAATGAGCAGTTCTTC	CASSQARAGGSYNEQFF
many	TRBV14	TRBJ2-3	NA	TGTGCCAGCAGCCACACAGATACGCAGTATTTT	CASSHTDTQYF